This T cell receptor (beta chain) is drawn from a study of blood T cell repertoires in COVID-19. Trimming at V came to 6 bases and at J to 1 base, leaving 6 bases not matched to a gene. The CDR3 loop spans 15 amino acids. CDR1 MNHEY and CDR2 SVGEGT come from the germline V gene. Measured with immunoSEQ multiplex PCR; TCRdb has only the in-frame clones, and not every one. The sample lists over 100,000 clones, almost 85% occurring once. Sequencing used peripheral blood. The clonotype originates from a man aged 40-49 years with active or convalescent COVID-19. V usage is TRBV6-2 or TRBV6-3 and J usage is TRBJ2-3, with 8 positions matching TRBD1. The CDR3 is CASSLDRGGTDTQYF. DNA for the CDR3: TGTGCCAGCAGCCTTGACAGGGGCGGCACAGATACGCAGTATTTT.